This TCR beta chain was retrieved from a study of T-cell memory formation after mild COVID-19. This clonotype was seen a handful of times. Per the germline V gene, CDR1 is SGHNT and CDR2 is YYREEE (reference sequence). The V end was cut by 4 bases, the J end by 8 bases, with 10 bases between. CDR3 length: 12 residues. Via MiXCR, TCRdb re-called the 5' RACE reads, giving one row per CDR3 protein. Found here are 500,000 to 650,000 distinct CDR3 sequences, roughly 20% of them singletons; the top ten hold around 8.4%. The sequence derives from an adult woman who had mild COVID-19 (a few samples of this study predate the infection). Cell type and time point are not known. Source material: PBMCs or a T cell subset sorted from them (not recorded which). J is TRBJ2-1 and V is TRBV5-4, with D uncertain. CDR3 protein: CASSREDYEQFF. Written as DNA, the CDR3 is TGTGCCAGCAGCCGAGAAGATTATGAGCAGTTCTTC.